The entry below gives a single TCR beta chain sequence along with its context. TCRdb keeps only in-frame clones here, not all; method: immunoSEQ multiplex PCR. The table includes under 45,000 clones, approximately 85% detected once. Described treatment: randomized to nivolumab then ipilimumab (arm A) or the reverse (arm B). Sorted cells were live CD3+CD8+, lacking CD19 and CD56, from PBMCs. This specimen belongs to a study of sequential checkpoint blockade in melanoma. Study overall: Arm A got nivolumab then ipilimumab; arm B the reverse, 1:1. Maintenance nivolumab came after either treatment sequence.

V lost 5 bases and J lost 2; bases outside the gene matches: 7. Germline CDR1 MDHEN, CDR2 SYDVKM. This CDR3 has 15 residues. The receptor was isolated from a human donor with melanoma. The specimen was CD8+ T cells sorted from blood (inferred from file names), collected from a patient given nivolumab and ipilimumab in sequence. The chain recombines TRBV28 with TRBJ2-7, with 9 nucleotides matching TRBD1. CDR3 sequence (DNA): TGTGCCAGCAGTCTGGCGAGACAGGGGGCCTACGAGCAGTACTTC. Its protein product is CASSLARQGAYEQYF.